Listed below are T cell receptor beta chains from one sample, sequenced in a study of blood T cell repertoires in COVID-19. This table comes from immunoSEQ multiplex PCR, and its TCRdb copy is limited to in-frame clones, with some not included. This sample yields 150,000 to 200,000 clones, of which around 87% are seen a single time; roughly 0.85% belongs to the top ten. Sequencing was carried out using peripheral blood. These receptors all stem from a woman between 18 and 30 years old who had recovered from COVID-19. The conserved cysteine and the conserved F or W are not part of the CDR3 here. The order of the fields is J gene, V gene, CDR3 length, CDR3 protein.

J gene: TRBJ2-5
V gene: TRBV10-2
CDR3 length: 12
CDR3 protein: ASRPDTFQETQY

J gene: TRBJ2-2
V gene: TRBV10-3
CDR3 length: 11
CDR3 protein: AIGAGETGELF

J gene: TRBJ2-1
V gene: TRBV2
CDR3 length: 13
CDR3 protein: ASRSGSSPYNEQF

J gene: TRBJ1-6
V gene: TRBV27
CDR3 length: 13
CDR3 protein: ASSLRGGYNSPLH

J gene: TRBJ2-1
V gene: TRBV19
CDR3 length: 12
CDR3 protein: ATGTSHEGSEQF

J gene: TRBJ2-7
V gene: TRBV7-2
CDR3 length: 14
CDR3 protein: ASSLEGASGAYEQY

J gene: TRBJ1-5
V gene: TRBV2
CDR3 length: 13
CDR3 protein: ASKNGQYSNQPQH

J gene: TRBJ1-2
V gene: TRBV6-5
CDR3 length: 12
CDR3 protein: ASSYSDTNYGYT

J gene: TRBJ2-3
V gene: TRBV2
CDR3 length: 10
CDR3 protein: ASRPDIDTQY

J gene: TRBJ2-2
V gene: TRBV24-1
CDR3 length: 10
CDR3 protein: ATSDGTGWLF

J gene: TRBJ1-5
V gene: TRBV19
CDR3 length: 11
CDR3 protein: ASSIDRGQPQH

J gene: TRBJ2-3
V gene: TRBV4-3
CDR3 length: 15
CDR3 protein: ASSHGTSGSFTDTQY

J gene: TRBJ2-7
V gene: TRBV6-4
CDR3 length: 13
CDR3 protein: ASSDSSGSSYEQY

J gene: TRBJ1-5
V gene: TRBV21-1
CDR3 length: 13
CDR3 protein: ASSPPRQAGQPQH

J gene: TRBJ2-3
V gene: TRBV7-3
CDR3 length: 14
CDR3 protein: ASSLTTGFSTDTQY

J gene: TRBJ2-1
V gene: TRBV15
CDR3 length: 13
CDR3 protein: ATSRSTDRYNEQF

J gene: TRBJ2-2
V gene: TRBV27
CDR3 length: 13
CDR3 protein: ASSLGTSGIGELF

J gene: TRBJ2-2
V gene: TRBV3-1/TRBV3-2
CDR3 length: 14
CDR3 protein: ASSQGLAGNTGELF

J gene: TRBJ1-1
V gene: TRBV5-4
CDR3 length: 13
CDR3 protein: ASSLLTGLVTEAF

J gene: TRBJ2-5
V gene: TRBV5-4
CDR3 length: 9
CDR3 protein: ASSPGETQY

J gene: TRBJ2-5
V gene: TRBV2
CDR3 length: 12
CDR3 protein: ASGSQGGKETQY

J gene: TRBJ2-3
V gene: TRBV15
CDR3 length: 15
CDR3 protein: ATSRGDSPTRGDTQY